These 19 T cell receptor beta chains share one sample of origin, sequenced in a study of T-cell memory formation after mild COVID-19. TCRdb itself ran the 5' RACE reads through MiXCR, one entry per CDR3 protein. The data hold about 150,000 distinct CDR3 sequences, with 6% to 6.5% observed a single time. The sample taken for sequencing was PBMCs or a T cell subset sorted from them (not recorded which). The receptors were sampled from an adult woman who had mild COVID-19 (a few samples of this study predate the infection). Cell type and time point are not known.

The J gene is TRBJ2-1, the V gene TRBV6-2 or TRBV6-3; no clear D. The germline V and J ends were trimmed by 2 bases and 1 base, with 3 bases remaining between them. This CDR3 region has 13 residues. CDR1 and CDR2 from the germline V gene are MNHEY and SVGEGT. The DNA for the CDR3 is TGTGCCAGCAGTTACCGGTCCTACAATGAGCAGTTCTTC. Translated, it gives CASSYRSYNEQFF.

The CDR3 reads CASSQNAGTNEKLFF. CDR3 nucleotide sequence: TGTGCCAGCAGCCAAAACGCGGGAACTAATGAAAAACTGTTTTTT. The V call is TRBV7-3, the J call TRBJ1-4; D ambiguous. Germline-derived CDR1 and CDR2 are SGHTA and FQGTGA. V was cut by 5 bases and J by 1 base, with 11 bases left in between. CDR3 length: 15 residues.

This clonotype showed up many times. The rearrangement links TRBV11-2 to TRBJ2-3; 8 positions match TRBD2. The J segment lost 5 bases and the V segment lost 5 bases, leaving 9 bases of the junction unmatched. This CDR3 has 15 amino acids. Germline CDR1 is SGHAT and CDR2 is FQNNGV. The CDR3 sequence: CASSRDGTRLDTQYF. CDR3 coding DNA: TGTGCCAGCAGCCGCGACGGGACTAGACTAGATACGCAGTATTTT.

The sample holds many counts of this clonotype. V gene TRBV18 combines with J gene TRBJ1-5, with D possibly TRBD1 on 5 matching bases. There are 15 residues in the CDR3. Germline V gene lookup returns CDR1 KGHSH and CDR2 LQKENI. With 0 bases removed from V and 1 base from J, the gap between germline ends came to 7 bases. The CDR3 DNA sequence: TGTGCCAGCTCACCACCAGGGACGAGCAATCAGCCCCAGCATTTT. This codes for CASSPPGTSNQPQHF. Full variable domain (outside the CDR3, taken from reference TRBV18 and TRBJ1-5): NAGVMQNPRHLVRRRGQEARLRCSPMKGHSHVYWYRQLPEEGLKFMVYLQKENIIDESGMPKERFSAEFPKEGPSILRIQQVVRGDSAAYFCASSPPGTSNQPQHFGDGTRLSIL.

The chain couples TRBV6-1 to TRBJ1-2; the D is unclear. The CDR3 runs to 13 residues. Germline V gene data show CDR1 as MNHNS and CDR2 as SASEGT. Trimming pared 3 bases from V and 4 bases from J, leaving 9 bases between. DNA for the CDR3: TGTGCCAGCAGTGAGAGCGGTATCTATGGCTACACCTTC. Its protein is CASSESGIYGYTF.

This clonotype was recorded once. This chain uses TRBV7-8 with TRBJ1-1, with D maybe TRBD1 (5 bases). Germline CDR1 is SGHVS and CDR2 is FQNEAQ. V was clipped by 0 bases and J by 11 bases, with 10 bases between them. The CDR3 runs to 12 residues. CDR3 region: CASSLAGRGAFF. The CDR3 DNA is TGTGCCAGCAGCTTAGCGGGGCGGGGGGCTTTCTTT.

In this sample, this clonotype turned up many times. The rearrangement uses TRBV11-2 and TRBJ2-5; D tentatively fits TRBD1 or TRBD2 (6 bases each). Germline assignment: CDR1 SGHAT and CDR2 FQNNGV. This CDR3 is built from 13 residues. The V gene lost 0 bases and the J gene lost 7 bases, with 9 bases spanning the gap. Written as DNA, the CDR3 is TGTGCCAGCAGCTTAGACAGGGGAGGGACCCAGTACTTC. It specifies CASSLDRGGTQYF.

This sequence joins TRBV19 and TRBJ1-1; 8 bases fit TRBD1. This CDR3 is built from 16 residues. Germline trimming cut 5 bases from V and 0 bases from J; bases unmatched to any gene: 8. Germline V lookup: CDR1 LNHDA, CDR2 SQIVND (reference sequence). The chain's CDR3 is CASSDGTGLMNTEAFF. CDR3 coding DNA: TGTGCCAGTAGTGACGGGACAGGTCTAATGAACACTGAAGCTTTCTTT.

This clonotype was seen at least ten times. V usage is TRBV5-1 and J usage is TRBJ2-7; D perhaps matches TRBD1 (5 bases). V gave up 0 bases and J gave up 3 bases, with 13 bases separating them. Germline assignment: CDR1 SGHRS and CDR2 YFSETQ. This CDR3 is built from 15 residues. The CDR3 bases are TGCGCCAGCAGCTTGGCGCTAGGGGCTTACTACGAGCAGTACTTC. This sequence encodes CASSLALGAYYEQYF. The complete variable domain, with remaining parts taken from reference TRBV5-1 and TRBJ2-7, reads KAGVTQTPRYLIKTRGQQVTLSCSPISGHRSVSWYQQTPGQGLQFLFEYFSETQRNKGNFPGRFSGRQFSNSRSEMNVSTLELGDSALYLCASSLALGAYYEQYFGPGTRLTVT.

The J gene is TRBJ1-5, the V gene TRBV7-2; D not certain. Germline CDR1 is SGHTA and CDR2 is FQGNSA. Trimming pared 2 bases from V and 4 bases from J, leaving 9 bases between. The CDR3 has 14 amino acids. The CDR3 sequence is CASSLQADNQPQHF. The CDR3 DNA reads TGTGCCAGCAGCTTACAGGCGGATAATCAGCCCCAGCATTTT.

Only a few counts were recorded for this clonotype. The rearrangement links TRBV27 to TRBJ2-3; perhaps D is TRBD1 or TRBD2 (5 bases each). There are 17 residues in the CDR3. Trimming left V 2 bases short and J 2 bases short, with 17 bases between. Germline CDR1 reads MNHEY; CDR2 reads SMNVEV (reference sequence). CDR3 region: CASSLKSGNGDTDTQYF. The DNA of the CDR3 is TGTGCCAGCAGTTTAAAGTCAGGGAACGGGGACACAGATACGCAGTATTTT.

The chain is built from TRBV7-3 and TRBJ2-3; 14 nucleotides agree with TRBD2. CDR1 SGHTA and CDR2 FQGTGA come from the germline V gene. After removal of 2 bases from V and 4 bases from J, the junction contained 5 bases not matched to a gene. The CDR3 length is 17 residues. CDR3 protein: CASSLGTSGGTSDTQYF. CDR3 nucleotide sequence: TGTGCCAGCAGCTTAGGGACTAGCGGGGGCACCTCAGATACGCAGTATTTT. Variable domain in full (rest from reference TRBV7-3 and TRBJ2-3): GAGVSQTPSNKVTEKGKYVELRCDPISGHTALYWYRQSLGQGPEFLIYFQGTGAADDSGLPNDRFFAVRPEGSVSTLKIQRTERGDSAVYLCASSLGTSGGTSDTQYFGPGTRLTVL.

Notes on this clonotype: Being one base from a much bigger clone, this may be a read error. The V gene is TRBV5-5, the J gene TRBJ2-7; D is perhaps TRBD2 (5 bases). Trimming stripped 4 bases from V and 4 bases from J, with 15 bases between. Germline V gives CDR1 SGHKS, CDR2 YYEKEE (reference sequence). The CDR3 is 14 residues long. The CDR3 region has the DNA TGTGCCAGCAGCCGTTCCGGGAAAGGGTACGAGCAGTACTTC. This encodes CASSRSGKGYEQYF.

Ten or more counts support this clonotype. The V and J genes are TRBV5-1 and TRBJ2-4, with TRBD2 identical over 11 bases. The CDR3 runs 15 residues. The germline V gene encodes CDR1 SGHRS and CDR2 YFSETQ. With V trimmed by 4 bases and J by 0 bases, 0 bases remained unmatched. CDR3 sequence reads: CASSGLAGAKNIQYF. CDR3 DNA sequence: TGCGCCAGCAGCGGACTAGCGGGAGCCAAAAACATTCAGTACTTC.

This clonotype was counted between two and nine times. The CDR3, as DNA: TGTGCCAGCAGTCCCTGGGACAGGGGTCAAGAGCCCCAGCATTTT. This translates into CASSPWDRGQEPQHF. V and J are TRBV27 and TRBJ1-5, with 10 bases aligning to TRBD1. The CDR3 has 15 residues. Germline values: CDR1 MNHEY, CDR2 SMNVEV (reference sequence). Trimming cost V 5 bases and J 8 bases; bases outside gene matches: 9.

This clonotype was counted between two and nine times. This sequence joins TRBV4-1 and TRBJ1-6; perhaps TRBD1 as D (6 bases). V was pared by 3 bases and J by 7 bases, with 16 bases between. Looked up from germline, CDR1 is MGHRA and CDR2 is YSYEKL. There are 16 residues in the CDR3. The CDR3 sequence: CASSQRQEGGNSPLHF. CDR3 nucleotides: TGCGCCAGCAGCCAGAGACAGGAGGGAGGGAATTCACCCCTCCACTTT.

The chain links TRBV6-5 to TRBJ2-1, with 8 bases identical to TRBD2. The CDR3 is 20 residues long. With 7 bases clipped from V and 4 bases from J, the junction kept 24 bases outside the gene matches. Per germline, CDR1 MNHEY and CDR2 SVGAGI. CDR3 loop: CASNRRALLGGAGDYNEQFF. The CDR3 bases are TGTGCCAGCAATCGTCGAGCTCTCCTCGGGGGAGCGGGAGATTACAATGAGCAGTTCTTC.

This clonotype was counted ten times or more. The CDR3 protein is CSATGTGDQETQYF. CDR3 DNA: TGCAGTGCTACCGGGACAGGGGACCAAGAGACCCAGTACTTC. This chain links TRBV20-1 with TRBJ2-5, with TRBD1 identical over 10 bases. Germline assignment: CDR1 DFQATT and CDR2 SNEGSKA (reference sequence). This CDR3 region has 14 residues. V gave up 4 bases and J gave up 0 bases; unmatched junction bases: 2.

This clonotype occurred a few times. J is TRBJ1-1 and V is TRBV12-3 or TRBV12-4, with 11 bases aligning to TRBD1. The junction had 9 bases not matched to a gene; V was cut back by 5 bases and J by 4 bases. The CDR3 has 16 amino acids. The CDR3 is CASSPGTGGVGTEAFF. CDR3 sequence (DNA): TGTGCCAGCAGTCCCGGGACAGGGGGTGTCGGCACTGAAGCTTTCTTT.